The subject of this entry is one TCR beta chain. The clone's antigen remains unknown. Base qualities are not provided; no much larger clone lies one nucleotide away. The source of the sample is a study of blood T cell repertoires in COVID-19 (dated by TCRdb to between 2020 and 2021). A note on the overall study: Collaborator samples came from the United States, Italy and Spain and covered acute and convalescent phases of COVID-19. The prospective study material was composed of cDNA or gDNA derived from T cells, B-cell-depleted T cells, or PBMCs. The dataset comprised deeply sampled blood TCRbeta repertoires from subjects exposed to, actively infected with, or recovered from COVID-19. The repertoires were made available in a free public database intended to serve as a resource for research on the immune response to SARS-CoV-2. The samples were drawn from two sources: the first 160 participants of the ongoing ImmuneRACE study, and 1,000 to 1,500 subjects contributed by 6 global collaborators. Sample metadata almost always included a de-identified subject ID, COVID-19 status, age in years and sex. HLA class I and class II types, where available, came from metadata supplied by the sample provider rather than from assay-based typing.

Spanning cysteine to phenylalanine, the CDR3 consists of 17 amino acids. The kept DNA is CDR3 alone, 51 bases in frame from the first base. From a lookup of the germline V gene, CDR1 and CDR2 are KGHSH and LQKENI. The germline V and J ends show losses of 0 bases and 5 bases respectively, and no gene match explains 11 bases of the junction. The immunoSEQ Assay, a bias-controlled multiplex PCR, was used to amplify TCRbeta CDR3 regions from genomic DNA. The study's own analysis went as follows. Nucleated cell counts per sample were estimated from amplification of reference gene primers within the assay. To quantify the absolute abundance of each unique TCRbeta CDR3 rearrangement, sequence reads were collapsed and filtered. For each sample, productive Simpson clonality was calculated as the square root of Simpson's diversity index across productive rearrangements. The immuneACCESS repertoire file appears here via TCRdb, limited to in-frame rearrangements. These files lack a portion of the clones; in checked studies, under half of the deficit traces to unresolved V genes, and the cause of the others is not known. V, J and clone size are taken as reported in that table, and D and trimming were inferred from the DNA itself. Present in this sample are 83,000 or so clones, more than 75% of which were seen just once. The ten largest clones add up to about a fifth of the sample.

Each collaborating institution followed its own protocols to collect whole blood in K2EDTA tubes. Collaborator samples were shipped for TCRbeta analysis as frozen whole blood, isolated PBMCs, or DNA extracted from either sample type. Summary of the overall study and its limitations: The amount of clinical and demographic metadata varied by source and participant and was provided uncurated.

This TCR was recovered from a human donor in a cohort sampled during active COVID-19. The sequencing sample was made of peripheral blood. Rearrangement joined TRBV18 to TRBJ2-7, and TRBD1 aligns with 9 junction nucleotides. In nucleotides, the sequence is TGTGCCAGCTCACCACCTGGGTCGGGACAGGGTCCCCACGAGCAGTACTTC. The translation is CASSPPGSGQGPHEQYF.